This TCR beta chain emerged from a study of shared clonotypes between healthy human individuals (dated by TCRdb to 2020 to 2022). About the full investigation: The cohort included three men and a couple of women between 18 and 49 years of age. For each donor, three plates each were used for CD4 naive and CD4 memory, two plates were used for CD8 naive, and one plate was used for CD8 memory. The study deeply sequenced blood TCR repertoires of five healthy adults to estimate repertoire size and the extent of clonotype sharing between individuals. Libraries were prepared and TCR repertoires were sequenced by different laboratories using diverse techniques, in order to increase sequencing depth and limit assay-specific biases. Leukapheresis yielded between about 0.94 and 9 billion PBMCs per donor.

A word on this clone: This clone's antigen is unknown. No clone much larger than this one lies a single base away; base qualities are absent.

The donors were healthy, HIV-negative adults with no recently reported acute infections or vaccinations. All donors were Caucasian adults living in Nashville, Tennessee, USA. Magnetic negative selection was used to enrich CD4+ T cells, after which naive cells were positively selected on CD45RA and the negative fraction became the memory subset. Blood was obtained by leukapheresis, after which PBMCs were separated by Ficoll-Histopaque density gradient centrifugation and cryopreserved in liquid nitrogen vapor phase. Analytical flow cytometry was used to check the purity and quantity of each magnetically sorted T cell population. Genomic DNA was isolated from each sorted fraction and quantified by UV absorbance on a Nanodrop 2000c. According to the germline V gene, CDR1 reads ENHRY and CDR2 reads SYGVKD. Trimming removed 2 bases from V and 5 bases from J; the gene matches leave 5 bases unexplained. The CDR3 numbers 15 residues from cysteine through phenylalanine. The read is trimmed to its CDR3 DNA, 45 bases read in frame from base 1.

The study at large found these results: Rarefaction of sorted-subset datasets indicated incomplete sequencing despite the large sequencing depth. Pairwise subsampling indicated that sequencing depth was expected to affect the degree of clonotype sharing among donors. Larger estimated clonotype richness was generally found for naive subsets than for memory subsets. Higher generation probabilities were observed for clonotypes shared by all four sorted-subset donors than for non-shared clonotypes. Approximately 5% of naive CD4, roughly 3.6% of naive CD8, about 2.5% of memory CD4, and around 0.42% of memory CD8 clonotypes were shared across four donors. The genetic and exposure-history diversity represented was limited by the small number of donors. Sampling was restricted to blood, and TCR repertoires in tissues likely differ from the TCR repertoires found in blood.

Using the deep immunoSEQ assay, multiplex PCR amplified TCR CDR3 regions from genomic DNA. Extracted genomic DNA from each cell subset was distributed evenly across all wells of several immunoSEQ 96-well plates, and each plate was treated as a replicate. For sorted subsets, 200 to 250 ng of genomic DNA, equivalent to around 30,000 T cell genomes, went into each replicate PCR. Purified libraries were quantified with a Qubit 3.0 fluorometer, sized on a Bioanalyzer 2100, and re-quantified with the KAPA Library Quantification kit. A separate single-read 150-cycle Illumina NextSeq 550 flow cell was used to sequence each immunoSEQ 96-well plate. In the original analysis: Because the immunoSEQ output included only junctional sequences and no quality scores, the filtering could not be the same as the filtering used for full-length reads. To assign V/J genes and CDR3, sequences were annotated against IMGT germline references using PyIR, a Python wrapper for IgBLAST v1.9. Reads were filtered out if the reads had weak V/J assignments (E-value above 1e-6), no CDR3, stop codons, out-of-frame junctions, or ambiguous translated residues. A V3J clonotype was defined by an identical inferred V gene, J gene, and CDR3 amino acid sequence. Percentage overlap between repertoires was computed as shared unique clonotypes divided by the size of the smaller repertoire. RTK rarefaction, the Chao1 estimator, and Recon v2.1 estimates of unobserved clonotypes were used to assess repertoire richness. Generation probabilities for all TCRbeta clonotypes obtained by the gDNA method from a handful of donors were computed using OLGA. TCRdb re-hosts the immuneACCESS table, in-frame sequences only. Its copies lack some clones; in the studies checked, an unresolved V gene accounts for under half of them, and the cause for the rest is not known. The DNA gave D and trimming, while V, J and clone size come from that table. Across this sample there are under 650,000 clones, with approximately 95% seen only once. Roughly 0.06% of the sample rests with the top ten.

Sequences were obtained from naive CD4+ T cells sorted from blood. The sample's cell subset or site label, in plain terms: CD45RA+ positively selected. This TCR was sampled from a woman in her twenties or thirties in good health. The rearrangement combines TRBV10-3 with TRBJ2-7; 11 central nucleotides agree with TRBD1. The DNA sequence is as follows: TGTGCCATCAGTGAGCTGGGACAGGGGGTCGACGAGCAGTACTTC. This encodes CAISELGQGVDEQYF.